The 19 T cell receptor beta chains below all came from one sample that was sequenced in a study of CD8+CD57+ T cells in acquired aplastic anemia. Genomic DNA, serving as template, underwent TCR beta VDJ and CDR3 profiling. TCRdb reprocessed the reads with MiXCR, giving one entry per CDR3 protein. The sample consists of roughly 250,000 distinct CDR3 sequences, approximately 79% of them appearing once. The patients chosen for sequencing had shown expansion of CD8+CD57+ cells (detected by flow cytometry). Sequencing was done on a sample of sorted CD4+, CD8+, or CD8+CD57+ T cells (not recorded which) from PBMCs. The receptor source for this set is a human donor with aplastic anemia.

Concerning this clonotype: As the CDR3 is not closed by the conserved phenylalanine or tryptophan, this likely results from a read error. No DNA is shown, since the ends of the CDR3 on it are uncertain; the CDR3 is the one TCRdb lists. V and J are TRBV2 and TRBJ2-3; the table's D gene call, TRBD1, was not cross checked with the DNA. CDR1 SNHLY and CDR2 FYNNEI come from the germline V gene. The CDR3 is 14 residues long, counting both termini. This CDR3 is CASLSGGAQALFCL.

Worth noting for this clonotype: Germline is not matched at one junction end, which may reflect a read error. CDR3 nucleotides: TGTGCCAGCAGCTTAGGCGTAGCAGCCGGCTACCCCTTC. Protein: CASSLGVAAGYPF. The V call is TRBV7-8, the J call TRBJ1-2, with D uncertain. Germline V gene data show CDR1 as SGHVS and CDR2 as FQNEAQ. This CDR3 is 13 amino acids long.

Note on this clonotype: Germline and junction disagree at one end, which may indicate a read error. The rearrangement joins TRBV7-7 to TRBJ2-1; D could derive from TRBD1 or TRBD2 (5 bases each). The length of the CDR3 is 16 residues. Germline values: CDR1 SSHAT, CDR2 FNYEAQ (reference sequence). As DNA, the CDR3 is TGTGCTAGCAGCTTAAGGTATGGCAGGGACGAGGAGCAGCAGTTCTTC. Its translation: CASSLRYGRDEEQQFF.

This clonotype was recorded a few times. This rearrangement joins TRBV15 to TRBJ1-2; D is uncertain. This CDR3 region has 13 residues. CDR1 is LNHNV and CDR2 is YYDKDF in the germline V gene (reference sequence). V lost 0 bases to trimming and J lost 8 bases, with 10 bases between them. The CDR3 DNA sequence: TGTGCCACCAGCAGAGATCAGCAGTCGGGCTACACCTTC. Its protein product is CATSRDQQSGYTF.

With respect to this clonotype: Lacking the conserved final phenylalanine or tryptophan, this CDR3 likely reflects a read error. No DNA is shown, since the ends of the CDR3 on it are uncertain; the CDR3 is the one TCRdb lists. This sequence joins TRBV7-9 and TRBJ2-5; the table's D gene call, TRBD2, was not cross checked with the DNA. The CDR3 adds up to 13 amino acids, both ends counted. Germline-derived CDR1 and CDR2 are SEHNR and FQNEAQ (reference sequence). CDR3 in amino acids: CASSFQRSGGSYV.

As to this clonotype: At one boundary the junction diverges from the germline segment, which might be a read error. The J gene is TRBJ2-7, the V gene TRBV2; tentatively, D is TRBD2 (7 bases). This CDR3 has 16 amino acids. Germline-derived CDR1 and CDR2 are SNHLY and FYNNEI. The DNA for the CDR3 is TGTGCCAGCAGCGAAGCAGCGGGTGGGAGGGGGTACGAGCAGTACTTC. It codes for CASSEAAGGRGYEQYF.

This chain joins TRBV9 and TRBJ2-1; 9 positions agree with TRBD1. The germline V gene has CDR1 SGDLS and CDR2 YYNGEE. The CDR3 spans 16 residues. V lost 1 base and J lost 10; bases outside the gene matches: 12. The CDR3: CASSVTGTGNTEEQFF. The DNA for the CDR3 is TGTGCCAGCAGCGTAACCGGGACAGGGAACACTGAAGAGCAGTTCTTC.

Remarks on this clonotype: A read error may account for a junction end that differs from germline. The genes are TRBV24-1 and TRBJ2-5, with TRBD1 identical over 9 bases. The CDR3 contains 11 residues. Looked up from germline, CDR1 is KGHDR and CDR2 is SFDVKD. The CDR3 reads CASSGQGSQYF. CDR3 DNA sequence: TGTGCCAGCAGTGGACAGGGGAGCCAGTACTTC.

V usage is TRBV7-8 and J usage is TRBJ2-7, with TRBD1 matching over 9 bases. The J call may be faulty, since TRBJ2-3 better matches the DNA end. Germline CDR1 SGHVS, CDR2 FQNEAQ. The CDR3 is 14 residues long. CDR3: CASSLTGGDDTQYF. CDR3 coding DNA: TGTGCCAGCAGCTTGACAGGGGGAGACGATACGCAGTATTTT.

This chain connects TRBV9 to TRBJ2-7; no clear D. Germline CDR1 and CDR2: SGDLS and YYNGEE. V dropped 5 bases and J dropped 5 bases, with 20 bases sitting between them. This CDR3 comprises 15 residues. The CDR3, as DNA: TGTGCCAGCAGTGAAGAGGTCTGGGGAACCCACGAGCAGTACTTC. As protein: CASSEEVWGTHEQYF.

With respect to this clonotype: Germline and junction disagree at one end, which may indicate a read error. V and J are TRBV7-8 and TRBJ1-1, with D perhaps TRBD1 (5 bases). This CDR3 region has 14 residues. CDR1 and CDR2 from the germline V gene are SGHVS and FQNEAQ. CDR3 sequence reads: CASSVARGPTKQFF. In DNA, the CDR3 is TGTGCCAGCAGCGTAGCACGGGGACCAACTAAGCAGTTCTTT.

Worth noting for this clonotype: Sequence at one end of the junction differs from germline and may be a read error. V usage is TRBV9 and J usage is TRBJ2-7, with unresolved D. The CDR3 has 14 residues. CDR1 SGDLS and CDR2 YYNGEE come from the germline V gene. Written as DNA, the CDR3 is TGTGCCAGCAGCGGGTTAGACCCAGATACGCAGCATTACTTC. This gives the protein CASSGLDPDTQHYF.

This clonotype has just a few counts. The chain recombines TRBV19 with TRBJ2-5; tentative D call: TRBD2 (6 bases). Trimming cost V 3 bases and J 4 bases, with 24 bases left between them. The CDR3 has 18 amino acids. The germline V gene has CDR1 LNHDA and CDR2 SQIVND (reference sequence). The CDR3 protein is CASSMPSSSVGRRETQYF. CDR3 sequence (DNA): TGTGCCAGTAGTATGCCCTCCTCTAGCGTAGGTCGCCGAGAGACCCAGTACTTC. Looking up the rest from reference TRBV19 and TRBJ2-5 gives the full variable domain: DGGITQSPKYLFRKEGQNVTLSCEQNLNHDAMYWYRQDPGQGLRLIYYSQIVNDFQKGDIAEGYSVSREKKESFPLTVTSAQKNPTAFYLCASSMPSSSVGRRETQYFGPGTRLLVL.

Concerning this clonotype: No conserved phenylalanine or tryptophan ends this CDR3, so it is likely a read error. The DNA is omitted, as the CDR3 cannot be located on it reliably, and the CDR3 follows TCRdb's listing. The rearrangement uses TRBV7-9 and TRBJ2-3; the table's D call of TRBD1 was not tested on the DNA. Germline V CDR1 and CDR2: SEHNR, FQNEAQ (reference sequence). The CDR3 is 13 residues long, counting both termini. The CDR3 reads CASSYERSGASDY.

This clonotype was found a few times. This likely comes from a read error, as the CDR3 has no conserved phenylalanine or tryptophan at its end. The limits of the CDR3 on the DNA are not certain, so only TCRdb's listed CDR3 is given. The chain recombines TRBV7-9 with TRBJ2-3; TRBD1 is the table's D call, not checked against the DNA. Germline V gene lookup returns CDR1 SEHNR and CDR2 FQNEAQ (reference sequence). The length of the CDR3 is 13 amino acids, counting both ends. The CDR3: CASSVAGSYGANV.

As for this clonotype: No DNA is shown, since the ends of the CDR3 on it are uncertain; the CDR3 is the one TCRdb lists. V gene TRBV10-3 combines with J gene TRBJ2-3; the table's D call, TRBD1, has no DNA check behind it. Looked up from germline, CDR1 is ENHRY and CDR2 is SYGVKD. The CDR3 contains 18 residues when both ends are counted. This CDR3 reads CAMYFCASGDGGTDTQYF.

The chain is built from TRBV9 and TRBJ2-7; D may be TRBD1 or TRBD2 (5 bases each). Trimming pared 4 bases from V and 11 bases from J, leaving 25 bases between. Germline assignment: CDR1 SGDLS and CDR2 YYNGEE. CDR3 size: 15 residues. The CDR3 loop is CASSYGDPKEGNKYF. The CDR3 coding sequence is TGTGCCAGCAGCTATGGGGACCCCAAGGAAGGAAACAAGTACTTC.

The chain uses TRBV15 and TRBJ2-2; TRBD1 matches 7 bases. The CDR3 consists of 17 residues. Germline CDR1 LNHNV, CDR2 YYDKDF (reference sequence). Germline trimming cut 5 bases from V and 1 base from J; bases unmatched to any gene: 10. The CDR3 loop is CATSGLGTAQNTGELFF. The CDR3 DNA reads as TGTGCCACCAGCGGTCTGGGGACAGCCCAGAACACCGGGGAGCTGTTTTTT.

The rearrangement uses TRBV19 and TRBJ2-7; a weak D match, TRBD2 (5 bases). The length of the CDR3 is 15 residues. V lost 4 bases, J lost 5 bases, and 18 bases lay in between. Germline lookup yields CDR1 LNHDA and CDR2 SQIVND (reference sequence). Here the CDR3 DNA reads TGTGCCAGTAGTACAGGTAGCGACGCCTACAACGAGCAGTACTTC. This codes for CASSTGSDAYNEQYF. Complete variable domain (other parts from reference TRBV19 and TRBJ2-7): DGGITQSPKYLFRKEGQNVTLSCEQNLNHDAMYWYRQDPGQGLRLIYYSQIVNDFQKGDIAEGYSVSREKKESFPLTVTSAQKNPTAFYLCASSTGSDAYNEQYFGPGTRLTVT.